This T cell receptor beta chain was identified in a study of blood T cell repertoires in COVID-19. The CDR3 length is 15 residues. Per germline, CDR1 SGHTA and CDR2 FQGTGA. V was cut by 5 bases and J by 0 bases, with 8 bases left in between. This table comes from immunoSEQ multiplex PCR, and its TCRdb copy is limited to in-frame clones, with some not included. Of 250,000 or so clones in the sample, over 80% are singletons; the top ten hold 0.95% to 1.5%. This clone was counted only a few times. Adults between roughly 18 and 89 years of age took part from fewer than 30 US areas. Cohort placement rested on clinical history that participants reported themselves.

The TCR was taken from a human donor in a cohort exposed to, infected with or recovered from COVID-19 (not recorded which). The donor label of this sample is uncertain. The chain links TRBV7-3 to TRBJ1-6; D may be TRBD1 (5 bases). Source material: PBMCs or T cells enriched from blood (not recorded which). The CDR3 region has the DNA TGTGCCAGCAGCGAAGACAGCTCCTATAATTCACCCCTCCACTTT. Its translation is CASSEDSSYNSPLHF.